The 8 T cell receptor beta chains below come from one sample, sequenced in a study of T-cell memory formation after mild COVID-19. In TCRdb, the 5' RACE reads were re-called with MiXCR into one record per CDR3 protein. This sample carries more than 250,000 distinct CDR3 sequences, 15% to 20% of them seen once, and the ten largest clones take around 23%. Sequenced: PBMCs or a T cell subset sorted from them (not recorded which). Source of these receptors: a man between 18 and 29 years old who had mild COVID-19 (a few samples of this study predate the infection). Cell type and time point are not known.

The J gene is TRBJ1-1, the V gene TRBV7-9, with 7 nucleotides matching TRBD1. The CDR3 has 15 residues. The V and J ends lost 5 bases and 5 bases, in that order; junction bases with no gene match: 11. Germline CDR1 is SEHNR and CDR2 is FQNEAQ (reference sequence). CDR3 sequence (DNA): TGTGCCAGCAGCGGACAGGTGTGGGGTTTAACTGAAGCTTTCTTT. It is translated as CASSGQVWGLTEAFF.

This clonotype has just a few counts. The chain carries TRBV20-1 and TRBJ2-5, with D hard to call. Germline V gene lookup returns CDR1 DFQATT and CDR2 SNEGSKA (reference sequence). The ends were cut back, 4 bases at V and 0 bases at J, with 12 bases in the middle. This CDR3 is built from 14 residues. CDR3 loop: CSAMSLVDQETQYF. The DNA for the CDR3 is TGCAGTGCTATGAGTCTCGTAGACCAAGAGACCCAGTACTTC.

This clonotype was observed a handful of times. The rearrangement links TRBV6-5 to TRBJ1-3; TRBD1 might be the D (5 bases). The CDR3 is 15 residues long. V lost 7 bases and J 4 bases, leaving 17 bases between the germline ends. Germline V CDR1 and CDR2: MNHEY, SVGAGI. CDR3 sequence reads: CASTYRPGSGNTIYF. The CDR3 bases are TGTGCCAGCACCTACAGGCCAGGTTCCGGAAACACCATATATTTT.

This clonotype was detected a few times. V gene TRBV12-3 or TRBV12-4 combines with J gene TRBJ1-1, with 9 bases that match TRBD1. This CDR3 spans 19 amino acids. The junction had 15 bases not matched to a gene; V was cut back by 3 bases and J by 1 base. CDR3 sequence (DNA): TGTGCCAGCAGTTTCCTCGCCCTCCGGGACAGGGCTACGAACACTGAAGCTTTCTTT. Its protein product is CASSFLALRDRATNTEAFF.

The J gene is TRBJ2-7, the V gene TRBV5-1; 7 bases are a match to TRBD1. The germline V gene has CDR1 SGHRS and CDR2 YFSETQ. Germline trimming cut 4 bases from V and 4 bases from J; bases unmatched to any gene: 11. This CDR3 spans 15 amino acids. This chain's CDR3 is CASSQRTGAAYEQYF. For the CDR3, the DNA is TGCGCCAGCAGCCAGAGGACAGGAGCCGCGTACGAGCAGTACTTC.

There are many counts of this clonotype. This chain uses TRBV7-2 with TRBJ2-3; D is perhaps TRBD1 or TRBD2 (5 bases each). Trimming removed 5 bases from V and 6 bases from J, with 12 bases in between. CDR1 is SGHTA and CDR2 is FQGNSA in the germline V gene. This CDR3 spans 13 amino acids. The CDR3 loop is CASSKGTLDTQYF. DNA for the CDR3: TGTGCCAGCAGCAAAGGGACGCTGGATACGCAGTATTTT.

This clonotype was counted between two and nine times. V and J are TRBV6-2 or TRBV6-3 and TRBJ2-7; 7 nucleotides match TRBD2. Germline CDR1 and CDR2: MNHEY and SVGEGT. Losses at the gene ends were 6 bases for V and 6 bases for J; bases not matched to a gene: 8. The CDR3 is made up of 13 amino acids. CDR3 loop: CASSLDWEGEQYF. The CDR3 DNA follows: TGTGCCAGCAGCTTGGACTGGGAGGGCGAGCAGTACTTC.

This clonotype came up a few times. The chain carries TRBV4-3 and TRBJ2-7; D tentatively reads TRBD1 or TRBD2 (6 bases each). The length of the CDR3 is 16 residues. V lost 1 base to trimming and J lost 1 base, with 14 bases between them. Germline V lookup: CDR1 LGHNA, CDR2 YSLEER. CDR3 residues: CASSQAPGGQSYEQYF. The CDR3 nucleotides read TGCGCCAGCAGCCAAGCCCCCGGGGGACAATCCTACGAGCAGTACTTC.